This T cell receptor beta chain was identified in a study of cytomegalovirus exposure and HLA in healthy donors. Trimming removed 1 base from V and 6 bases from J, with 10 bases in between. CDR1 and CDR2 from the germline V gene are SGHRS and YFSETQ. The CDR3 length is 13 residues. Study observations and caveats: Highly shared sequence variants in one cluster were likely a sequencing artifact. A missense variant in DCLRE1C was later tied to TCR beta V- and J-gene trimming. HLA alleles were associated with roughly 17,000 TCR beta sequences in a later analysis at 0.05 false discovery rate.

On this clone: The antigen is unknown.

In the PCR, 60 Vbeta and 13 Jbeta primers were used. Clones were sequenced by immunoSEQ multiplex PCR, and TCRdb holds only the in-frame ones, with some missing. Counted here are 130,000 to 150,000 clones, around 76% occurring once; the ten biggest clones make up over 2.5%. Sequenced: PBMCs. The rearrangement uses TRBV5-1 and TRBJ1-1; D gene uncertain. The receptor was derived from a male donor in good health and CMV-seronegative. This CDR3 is CASSLNRDAEAFF. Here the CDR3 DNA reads TGCGCCAGCAGCTTGAACCGAGATGCTGAAGCTTTCTTT.